The 9 T cell receptor beta chains in this list originate from one sample, sequenced in a study of cytomegalovirus exposure and HLA in healthy donors (dated by TCRdb to the late 2010s). Libraries were prepared through the immunoSEQ multiplex PCR assay. A mixture of 60 forward primers for TCR Vbeta segments and 13 reverse primers for TCR Jbeta segments was used in the multiplex PCR. The source is immuneACCESS, and TCRdb retained only in-frame sequences with V and J called. Part of the clones is not carried over; for the studies checked, unresolved V genes explain less than half of this, and the remainder is unexplained. The sample table shows 95,000 to 150,000 clones, and around 80% are seen once. Of the sample, 8.8% falls within the top ten clones. The specimen sequenced was PBMCs. The receptors originated from a female donor in good health and CMV-seropositive.

The chain uses TRBV6-1 and TRBJ2-1, with D possibly TRBD1 on 5 matching bases. Trimming stripped 7 bases from V and 9 bases from J, with 19 bases between. CDR3 size: 14 residues. Germline loops: CDR1 MNHNS, CDR2 SASEGT. Here the CDR3 reads CASIYRSVGREQFF. In nucleotides, the CDR3 is TGTGCCAGCATTTACAGGTCCGTGGGGCGTGAGCAGTTCTTC.

The chain joins TRBV25-1 to TRBJ2-5; D is perhaps TRBD1 (6 bases). CDR1 is MGHDK, CDR2 SYGVNS, per germline. The CDR3 runs to 14 residues. V dropped 6 bases and J dropped 5 bases, with 16 bases sitting between them. The CDR3 region is CASSKAGERETQYF. CDR3 nucleotides: TGTGCCAGCAGCAAAGCAGGGGAAAGGGAGACCCAGTACTTC.

The chain uses TRBV5-4 and TRBJ1-2, with 12 bases aligning to TRBD1. After removal of 0 bases from V and 7 bases from J, the junction contained 7 bases not matched to a gene. CDR3 size: 16 residues. The germline gives CDR1 SGHNT, CDR2 YYREEE (reference sequence). The CDR3 here is CASSLGGTGGAGGYTF. The CDR3 bases are TGTGCCAGCAGCTTGGGAGGGACAGGGGGCGCGGGTGGCTACACCTTC.

This chain joins TRBV5-1 and TRBJ2-1; 8 bases map to TRBD2. Germline V CDR1 and CDR2: SGHRS, YFSETQ. The CDR3 is made up of 15 amino acids. The J segment lost 6 bases and the V segment lost 0 bases, leaving 5 bases of the junction unmatched. The chain's CDR3 is CASSLASGGLNEQFF. CDR3 DNA: TGCGCCAGCAGCTTGGCAAGCGGGGGCCTCAATGAGCAGTTCTTC.

This clone was recorded once. V is TRBV6-5 and J is TRBJ2-7; D possibly corresponds to TRBD1 (7 bases). Trimming cost V 4 bases and J 3 bases, with 16 bases left between them. Germline CDR1 MNHEY, CDR2 SVGAGI. The CDR3 totals 15 residues. In DNA form, the CDR3 reads TGTGCCAGCAGTTCCCCGAGCAGGGGGGTCTACGAGCAGTACTTC. Translation gives CASSSPSRGVYEQYF.

The chain joins TRBV5-6 to TRBJ1-6; unclear D gene. V lost 1 base and J lost 2, with 10 bases in between. Germline V gene data show CDR1 as SGHDT and CDR2 as YYEEEE. This CDR3 is 16 amino acids long. The CDR3 reads CASSLSVFPYNSPLHF. The CDR3 nucleotides read TGTGCCAGCAGCTTGTCAGTGTTCCCCTATAATTCACCCCTCCACTTT.

V usage is TRBV6-5 and J usage is TRBJ1-5; a possible D gene is TRBD1 (6 bases). The CDR3 extends over 14 amino acids. V gave up 2 bases and J gave up 7 bases, with 12 bases separating them. CDR1 and CDR2 (germline): MNHEY, SVGAGI. The CDR3 reads CASSYEGVGQPQHF. CDR3 in DNA: TGTGCCAGCAGTTACGAGGGGGTAGGGCAGCCCCAGCATTTT.

The V call is TRBV5-1, the J call TRBJ2-4; 8 positions agree with TRBD2. The CDR3 length is 15 residues. J was trimmed by 0 bases and V by 1 base; bases with no gene match: 0. Germline V gene sequence: CDR1 SGHRS, CDR2 YFSETQ. CDR3 sequence reads: CASSLSGGAKNIQYF. For the CDR3, the DNA is TGCGCCAGCAGCTTGAGCGGGGGAGCCAAAAACATTCAGTACTTC.

This clone was found once. This rearrangement joins TRBV5-1 to TRBJ2-2, with 7 bases fitting TRBD2. The CDR3 runs 15 residues. Germline CDR1 reads SGHRS; CDR2 reads YFSETQ. V shed 4 bases, J shed 4 bases, and the junction held 7 bases outside the gene matches. Written as DNA, the CDR3 is TGCGCCAGCAGCCTGGCCGGGGGGTCCACCGGGGAGCTGTTTTTT. This codes for CASSLAGGSTGELFF.